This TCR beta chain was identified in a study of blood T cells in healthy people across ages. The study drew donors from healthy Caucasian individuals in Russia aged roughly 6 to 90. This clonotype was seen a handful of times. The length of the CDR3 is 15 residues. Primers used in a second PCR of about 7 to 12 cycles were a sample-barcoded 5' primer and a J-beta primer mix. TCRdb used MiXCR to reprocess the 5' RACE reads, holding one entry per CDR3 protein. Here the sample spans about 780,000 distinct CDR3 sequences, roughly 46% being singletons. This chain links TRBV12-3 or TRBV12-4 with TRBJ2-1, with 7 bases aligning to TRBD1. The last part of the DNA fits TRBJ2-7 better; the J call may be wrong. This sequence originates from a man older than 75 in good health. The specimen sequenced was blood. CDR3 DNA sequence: TGTGCCAGCAAGTCAGGGGGTACCTCCTACAATGAGCAGTACTTC. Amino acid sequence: CASKSGGTSYNEQYF.